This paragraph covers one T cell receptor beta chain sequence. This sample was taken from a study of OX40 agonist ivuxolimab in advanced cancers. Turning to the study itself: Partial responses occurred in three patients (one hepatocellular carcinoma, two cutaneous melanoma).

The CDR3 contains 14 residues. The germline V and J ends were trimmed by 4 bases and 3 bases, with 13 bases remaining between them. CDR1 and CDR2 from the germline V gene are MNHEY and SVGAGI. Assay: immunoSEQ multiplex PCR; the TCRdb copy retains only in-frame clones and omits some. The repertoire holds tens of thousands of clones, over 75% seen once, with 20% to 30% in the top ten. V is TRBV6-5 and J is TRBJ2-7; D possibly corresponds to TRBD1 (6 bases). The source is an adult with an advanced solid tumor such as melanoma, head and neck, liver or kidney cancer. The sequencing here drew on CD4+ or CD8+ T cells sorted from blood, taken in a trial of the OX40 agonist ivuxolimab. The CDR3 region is CASSSPGHNYEQYF. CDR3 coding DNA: TGTGCCAGCAGTTCCCCGGGACACAACTACGAGCAGTACTTC.